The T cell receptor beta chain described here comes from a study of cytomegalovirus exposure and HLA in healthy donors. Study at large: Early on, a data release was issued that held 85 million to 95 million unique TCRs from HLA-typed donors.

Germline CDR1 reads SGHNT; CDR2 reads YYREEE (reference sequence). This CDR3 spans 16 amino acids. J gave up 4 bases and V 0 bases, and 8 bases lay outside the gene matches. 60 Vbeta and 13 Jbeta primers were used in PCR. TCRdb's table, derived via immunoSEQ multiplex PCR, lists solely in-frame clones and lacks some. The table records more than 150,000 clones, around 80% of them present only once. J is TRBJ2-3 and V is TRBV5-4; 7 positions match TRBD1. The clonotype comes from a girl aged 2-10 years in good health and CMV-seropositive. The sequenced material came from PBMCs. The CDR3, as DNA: TGTGCCAGCAGCTTGGAACAGGGGTGGGTCTCAGATACGCAGTATTTT. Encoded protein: CASSLEQGWVSDTQYF.